The 12 T cell receptor beta chains listed next were all sequenced from one sample in a study of blood T cell repertoires in COVID-19 (dated by TCRdb to 2019 to 2021). Library generation was performed with the immunoSEQ multiplex PCR assay. This is the immuneACCESS table as TCRdb keeps it, with only in-frame sequences that have V and J called. A part of the clones is gone; compared with another copy, unresolved V genes explain less than half, and the rest is unexplained. This sample lists 100,000 to 150,000 clones; roughly four fifths were detected once. The ten biggest clones cover over 4.5% of the sample. The sample taken for sequencing was peripheral blood. The receptor set was obtained from a man aged 60 to 69 with acute or convalescent COVID-19.

The rearrangement joins TRBV29-1 to TRBJ1-2, with 9 bases fitting TRBD1. The V gene's germline CDR1 is SQVTM and CDR2 ANQGSEA. The CDR3 contains 13 residues. V shed 6 bases and J 8 bases; nucleotides not matched to a gene: 10. The CDR3 sequence is CSVTGGVAWGYTF. For the CDR3, the DNA is TGCAGCGTGACAGGGGGAGTTGCCTGGGGCTACACCTTC.

The genes are TRBV6-5 and TRBJ2-7; TRBD2 matches at 13 bases. The CDR3 sequence is 15 residues long. From germline, CDR1 is MNHEY and CDR2 SVGAGI. V lost 6 bases to trimming and J lost 1 base; unmatched junction nucleotides: 3. In DNA form, the CDR3 reads TGTGCCAGCAGGGGGACTAGCGGGACTTCCTACGAGCAGTACTTC. Residues: CASRGTSGTSYEQYF.

The chain employs TRBV24-1 and TRBJ2-2; D may be TRBD1 (5 bases). Germline-derived CDR1 and CDR2 are KGHDR and SFDVKD. The length of the CDR3 is 14 residues. With 8 bases removed from V and 1 base from J, the gap between germline ends came to 10 bases. The CDR3 here is CATTPDRNTGELFF. For the CDR3, the DNA is TGTGCCACCACCCCAGACAGGAACACCGGGGAGCTGTTTTTT.

The chain couples TRBV7-3 to TRBJ1-2; 11 nucleotides agree with TRBD1. Trimming took 5 bases from V and 9 from J; bases not matched to a gene: 5. Germline CDR1 and CDR2: SGHTA and FQGTGA. CDR3 length: 13 amino acids. CDR3 DNA: TGTGCCAGCAGCCAGGACAGGGGGCTCAGCTACACCTTC. Encoded protein: CASSQDRGLSYTF. The full variable domain, with the rest looked up from reference TRBV7-3 and TRBJ1-2, is GAGVSQTPSNKVTEKGKYVELRCDPISGHTALYWYRQSLGQGPEFLIYFQGTGAADDSGLPNDRFFAVRPEGSVSTLKIQRTERGDSAVYLCASSQDRGLSYTFGSGTRLTVV.

The rearrangement links TRBV19 to TRBJ1-1, with a possible D match to TRBD1 (6 bases). Germline V lookup: CDR1 LNHDA, CDR2 SQIVND (reference sequence). The V gene lost 5 bases and the J gene lost 6 bases, with 13 bases spanning the gap. The CDR3 loop spans 13 amino acids. The CDR3 bases are TGTGCCAGTAGTCCACGGACAGCCCCTGAAGCTTTCTTT. Translating gives CASSPRTAPEAFF.

The chain employs TRBV9 and TRBJ1-2; a weak D match, TRBD1 (5 bases). This CDR3 has 14 residues. The germline V gene encodes CDR1 SGDLS and CDR2 YYNGEE. Trimming stripped 7 bases from V and 0 bases from J, with 13 bases between. The CDR3 spells CASGDSSSNYGYTF. The CDR3 DNA reads TGTGCCAGCGGAGACAGTTCGTCTAACTATGGCTACACCTTC.

The chain uses TRBV29-1 and TRBJ2-3; D possibly corresponds to TRBD2 (5 bases). This CDR3 comprises 14 residues. Trimming cost V 4 bases and J 2 bases, with 13 bases left between them. CDR1 and CDR2 (germline): SQVTM, ANQGSEA. This CDR3 reads CSVGGSSFTDTQYF. In DNA form, the CDR3 reads TGCAGCGTTGGAGGGTCTAGCTTCACAGATACGCAGTATTTT.

This clone was counted once. This sequence joins TRBV15 and TRBJ1-5; 8 nucleotides agree with TRBD1. Germline CDR1 LNHNV, CDR2 YYDKDF (reference sequence). The V and J ends lost 1 base and 7 bases, in that order; junction bases with no gene match: 15. The CDR3 contains 18 residues. This chain's CDR3 is CATSRGRAWTGTGQPQHF. The CDR3 DNA reads as TGTGCCACCAGCAGAGGCAGAGCCTGGACAGGGACGGGGCAGCCCCAGCATTTT.

The V gene is TRBV12-3 or TRBV12-4, the J gene TRBJ2-1; tentatively, D is TRBD1 (5 bases). This CDR3 region has 13 residues. The V gene lost 0 bases and the J gene lost 9 bases, with 9 bases spanning the gap. The CDR3 sequence: CASSLAGAGEQFF. The CDR3 nucleotides are TGTGCCAGCAGTTTAGCAGGGGCCGGTGAGCAGTTCTTC.

V and J are TRBV24-1 and TRBJ1-1; 10 bases are a match to TRBD1. CDR3 length: 14 amino acids. Germline-derived CDR1 and CDR2 are KGHDR and SFDVKD. J gave up 4 bases and V 12 bases, and 10 bases lay outside the gene matches. The chain's CDR3 is CAPDRGAECTEAFF. The CDR3 DNA is TGTGCCCCGGACAGGGGGGCGGAGTGCACTGAAGCTTTCTTT.

The chain uses TRBV29-1 and TRBJ2-7, with 9 nucleotides matching TRBD2. From germline, CDR1 is SQVTM and CDR2 ANQGSEA. J was trimmed by 0 bases and V by 4 bases; bases with no gene match: 10. CDR3 length: 16 residues. The CDR3 protein is CSVGASGVRSSYEQYF. For the CDR3, the DNA is TGCAGCGTTGGGGCTAGCGGGGTCCGGAGCTCCTACGAGCAGTACTTC.

V and J are TRBV9 and TRBJ1-3; TRBD1 matches 8 bases. V lost 2 bases to trimming and J lost 1 base; unmatched junction nucleotides: 5. The CDR3 is 16 amino acids. CDR1 is SGDLS and CDR2 is YYNGEE in the germline V gene. The CDR3 is CASSVGQGGSGNTIYF. The CDR3 nucleotides read TGTGCCAGCAGCGTCGGACAGGGTGGATCTGGAAACACCATATATTTT.